This note documents a single T cell receptor beta chain sequence. Its antigen is as yet unknown. Production of TCR cDNA was by 5'RACE template switching, which also added a universal primer site and UMIs. TCRdb re-called the 5' RACE reads with MiXCR, one entry per CDR3 protein. The sample includes some 150,000 distinct CDR3 sequences, around 9.7% of them seen just once. The data originate from a study of T cells after yellow fever vaccination. Findings and caveats of the study: Within FACS-sorted repertoires, abundant clonotypes contaminating from the bulk population could be present.

V was pared by 0 bases and J by 4 bases, with 12 bases between. The CDR3 is 15 residues long. The germline gives CDR1 LGHNA, CDR2 YSLEER. The sequence was collected from a young man who received the YFV17D yellow fever vaccine. The sequencing here drew on CD8+ T cells sorted from PBMCs, taken 45 days after the yellow fever booster vaccination. The chain employs TRBV4-3 and TRBJ1-2, with unresolved D. CDR3: CASSQERRAFYGYTF. Written as DNA, the CDR3 is TGCGCCAGCAGCCAAGAAAGGAGGGCATTCTATGGCTACACCTTC.